The 27 T cell receptor beta chains listed next were all sequenced from one sample in a study of PD-1 blockade in classical Hodgkin lymphoma. Time point defined: cycle 4 day 1 (C4D1), after 5 to 7 weeks of nivolumab. Brentuximab vedotin exposure varied among the patients, all of whom had relapsed after autologous stem cell transplantation. Measured with immunoSEQ multiplex PCR; TCRdb has only the in-frame clones, and not every one. Of about 49,000 clones listed, nearly 90% were seen once; the top ten hold 11% to 15%. The input for sequencing was peripheral blood mononuclear cells (PBMCs), taken before the fourth cycle of nivolumab. The origin of the receptors is a human donor with classical Hodgkin lymphoma.

This clone was seen only once. V usage is TRBV4-2 and J usage is TRBJ1-1; TRBD1 might be the D (5 bases). Germline CDR1 reads LGHNA; CDR2 reads YNFKEQ. CDR3 length: 17 amino acids. Trimming removed 1 base from V and 4 bases from J, with 19 bases in between. CDR3 in DNA: TGTGCCAGCAGCCAAGGGGGGGGGTCGAGGGTTGGCACTGAAGCTTTCTTT. Encoded protein: CASSQGGGSRVGTEAFF.

V gene TRBV30 combines with J gene TRBJ2-7; no firm D call. This CDR3 has 14 residues. Germline V CDR1 and CDR2: GTSNPN, SVGIG (reference sequence). Trimming removed 3 bases from V and 2 bases from J, with 14 bases in between. CDR3 region: CAWRPPQSTYEQYF. CDR3 nucleotides: TGTGCCTGGAGACCCCCCCAGTCCACCTACGAGCAGTACTTC.

The rearrangement uses TRBV27 and TRBJ2-6; TRBD1 matches at 9 bases. The junction had 8 bases not matched to a gene; V was cut back by 5 bases and J by 0 bases. This CDR3 contains 18 residues. Germline CDR1 reads MNHEY; CDR2 reads SMNVEV (reference sequence). CDR3 sequence (DNA): TGTGCCAGCAGTAAGACTGACAGGGGGTACTCTGGGGCCAACGTCCTGACTTTC. It specifies CASSKTDRGYSGANVLTF.

This clone was observed a single time. J is TRBJ2-3 and V is TRBV11-3; TRBD2 might be the D (6 bases). This CDR3 is 15 amino acids long. V shed 1 base and J shed 3 bases, with 11 bases lying between them. The germline gives CDR1 SGHNT, CDR2 YENEEA. CDR3 DNA: TGTGCCAGCAGCTTAGCCCGTAGCGGAACAGATACGCAGTATTTT. Protein sequence: CASSLARSGTDTQYF.

This rearrangement joins TRBV19 to TRBJ2-5, with a possible D match to TRBD1 (6 bases). Trimming pared 6 bases from V and 1 base from J, leaving 9 bases between. Looked up from germline, CDR1 is LNHDA and CDR2 is SQIVND (reference sequence). The CDR3 loop spans 13 amino acids. The CDR3 loop is CASSIQGQETQYF. The CDR3 DNA is TGTGCCAGTAGCATACAGGGCCAAGAGACCCAGTACTTC.

The chain is built from TRBV28 and TRBJ1-5; no clear D. The germline V and J ends were trimmed by 5 bases and 6 bases, with 14 bases remaining between them. CDR3 length: 14 amino acids. The germline V gene encodes CDR1 MDHEN and CDR2 SYDVKM. This CDR3 reads CASSPAGMGQPQHF. CDR3 bases: TGTGCCAGCAGTCCCGCGGGAATGGGTCAGCCCCAGCATTTT.

In its sample, this clone was seen once. DNA for the CDR3: TGCAGCGTTGATGACTCGACTGGCACAGATACGCAGTATTTT. Translation gives CSVDDSTGTDTQYF. This chain links TRBV29-1 with TRBJ2-3; D unresolved. V was clipped by 3 bases and J by 1 base, with 11 bases between them. CDR1 and CDR2 (germline): SQVTM, ANQGSEA. The CDR3 has 14 amino acids.

This chain links TRBV19 with TRBJ2-1; 8 nucleotides line up with TRBD2. The CDR3 consists of 15 residues. CDR1 LNHDA and CDR2 SQIVND come from the germline V gene (reference sequence). V shed 6 bases and J 1 base; nucleotides not matched to a gene: 5. The CDR3 loop is CASRIREGSYNEQFF. The CDR3 DNA reads TGTGCCAGTAGGATTCGGGAGGGGTCCTACAATGAGCAGTTCTTC.

The table lists this clone with a count of one. The chain couples TRBV11-2 to TRBJ2-7; TRBD1 is a possible D gene (6 bases). The V gene lost 2 bases and the J gene lost 3 bases, with 17 bases spanning the gap. CDR3 length: 16 residues. The germline V gene encodes CDR1 SGHAT and CDR2 FQNNGV. CDR3 coding DNA: TGTGCCAGCAGCTTAAATACAGGGTTGACGGGCTACGAGCAGTACTTC. Protein sequence: CASSLNTGLTGYEQYF.

The chain is built from TRBV5-1 and TRBJ2-3, with TRBD2 matching 11 bases. V gave up 4 bases and J gave up 1 base; unmatched junction bases: 17. Germline V lookup: CDR1 SGHRS, CDR2 YFSETQ. The CDR3 is 20 amino acids. The CDR3 coding sequence is TGCGCCAGCAGCCAAAGAACGCGAACTAGCGGGAGAGGGGGCACAGATACGCAGTATTTT. Translating gives CASSQRTRTSGRGGTDTQYF. Looking up the rest from reference TRBV5-1 and TRBJ2-3 gives the full variable domain: KAGVTQTPRYLIKTRGQQVTLSCSPISGHRSVSWYQQTPGQGLQFLFEYFSETQRNKGNFPGRFSGRQFSNSRSEMNVSTLELGDSALYLCASSQRTRTSGRGGTDTQYFGPGTRLTVL.

This sequence joins TRBV21-1 and TRBJ1-5. TRBV21-1 is a documented pseudogene. The CDR3 is 15 residues long. The CDR3 DNA reads as TGTGCCAGCAGCACCGGAGGGGCGAGGAATCAGCCCCAGCATTTT. Amino acids: CASSTGGARNQPQHF.

V gene TRBV5-8 combines with J gene TRBJ1-4, with a possible D match to TRBD1 (6 bases). This CDR3 has 15 amino acids. CDR1 SGHTS and CDR2 YDEGEE come from the germline V gene. V was clipped by 4 bases and J by 3 bases, with 13 bases between them. For the CDR3, the DNA is TGTGCCAGCAGCCGGGAAACAGGGCCTAATGAAAAACTGTTTTTT. Translation: CASSRETGPNEKLFF.

The chain links TRBV11-3 to TRBJ2-1, with 7 bases fitting TRBD1. V lost 5 bases and J lost 5; bases outside the gene matches: 6. Germline V lookup: CDR1 SGHNT, CDR2 YENEEA. This CDR3 comprises 14 residues. The CDR3 sequence: CASSPGTADNEQFF. The CDR3 DNA reads TGTGCCAGCAGCCCCGGGACAGCTGACAATGAGCAGTTCTTC.

The chain uses TRBV5-6 and TRBJ2-7; D is unresolved. In germline, CDR1 is SGHDT, CDR2 YYEEEE. Between the trimmed V and J ends, which lost 0 bases and 9 bases, there was a span of 13 bases. The length of the CDR3 is 13 residues. The DNA for the CDR3 is TGTGCCAGCAGCTTGGAGCTAGTTGACGGGCAGTACTTC. It yields the protein CASSLELVDGQYF.

The chain links TRBV14 to TRBJ2-1, with unresolved D. This CDR3 is built from 13 residues. Germline V gene sequence: CDR1 SGHDN, CDR2 FVKESK. Trimming removed 0 bases from V and 10 bases from J, with 10 bases in between. This chain's CDR3 is CASSQEVGWEQFF. The CDR3 DNA reads as TGTGCCAGCAGCCAAGAGGTTGGATGGGAGCAGTTCTTC.

The V call is TRBV19, the J call TRBJ2-1, with 15 bases aligning to TRBD2. CDR3 length: 15 amino acids. CDR1 and CDR2 from the germline V gene are LNHDA and SQIVND (reference sequence). Losses at the gene ends were 1 base for V and 9 bases for J; bases not matched to a gene: 1. Here the CDR3 reads CASSIGTSGRGEQFF. The DNA for the CDR3 is TGTGCCAGTAGTATAGGGACTAGCGGGAGGGGTGAGCAGTTCTTC.

This clone was recorded only once. The chain combines TRBV28 with TRBJ2-5, with 7 nucleotides matching TRBD2. V was clipped by 5 bases and J by 2 bases; unmatched bases: 2. The CDR3 covers 13 residues. CDR1 and CDR2 (germline): MDHEN, SYDVKM. Here the CDR3 DNA reads TGTGCCAGCAGTGGCGGGGGACAAGAGACCCAGTACTTC. Translation gives CASSGGGQETQYF.

This clone has only one observation. CDR3 protein: CASSHPLGPGYNEQFF. CDR3 coding DNA: TGTGCCAGCAGCCACCCACTAGGTCCAGGTTACAATGAGCAGTTCTTC. The J gene is TRBJ2-1, the V gene TRBV27; D might be TRBD2 (5 bases). The CDR3 is 16 residues long. Germline lookup yields CDR1 MNHEY and CDR2 SMNVEV (reference sequence). V lost 6 bases to trimming and J lost 4 bases, with 19 bases between them.

The chain couples TRBV27 to TRBJ2-7; 7 bases agree with TRBD2. After removal of 3 bases from V and 5 bases from J, the junction contained 7 bases not matched to a gene. Germline V gene lookup returns CDR1 MNHEY and CDR2 SMNVEV (reference sequence). The CDR3 runs to 14 residues. DNA for the CDR3: TGTGCCAGCAGTTTTCGGACTAGTGCAAACGAGCAGTACTTC. Its translation is CASSFRTSANEQYF.

V is TRBV29-1 and J is TRBJ2-1, with no clear D. The germline gives CDR1 SQVTM, CDR2 ANQGSEA. This CDR3 is built from 15 residues. The V and J ends lost 4 bases and 2 bases respectively, with 15 bases between them. CDR3 sequence (DNA): TGCAGCGTTGCAGACCGGTATGTAACCTACAATGAGCAGTTCTTC. This gives the protein CSVADRYVTYNEQFF.

CDR3 amino acids: CATSRDPLIPTREQYF. DNA for the CDR3: TGTGCCACCAGCAGAGATCCCCTAATCCCCACGAGGGAGCAGTACTTC. The V call is TRBV15, the J call TRBJ2-7; D is undetermined. Germline V gives CDR1 LNHNV, CDR2 YYDKDF (reference sequence). Trimming took off 0 bases at V and 7 bases at J, with 19 bases between the two ends. CDR3 length: 16 amino acids.

This chain uses TRBV6-1 with TRBJ2-5, with 7 bases that match TRBD1. The trim removed 3 bases at V and 5 bases at J, leaving 6 bases unmatched. This CDR3 has 14 amino acids. Germline V gives CDR1 MNHNS, CDR2 SASEGT. The CDR3 region has the DNA TGTGCCAGCAGTGAGGGACAGAAAGATGAGACCCAGTACTTC. The encoded protein is CASSEGQKDETQYF.

The chain has TRBV6-6 and TRBJ2-3; D might be TRBD1 (5 bases). V shed 7 bases and J shed 2 bases, with 19 bases lying between them. This CDR3 contains 16 residues. Germline lookup yields CDR1 MNHNY and CDR2 SVGAGI (reference sequence). This CDR3 is CASTSKVGPFTDTQYF. The CDR3 DNA reads as TGTGCCAGCACCTCAAAAGTGGGGCCCTTCACAGATACGCAGTATTTT.

CDR3 coding DNA: TGTGCCAGTACCCCACCGAATGCCCACGAGCAGTACTTC. Protein product: CASTPPNAHEQYF. V usage is TRBV19 and J usage is TRBJ2-7; D gene ambiguous. The V end lost 7 bases, the J end lost 5 bases, and 15 bases lay between the germline ends. The CDR3 sequence is 13 residues long. CDR1 and CDR2 (germline): LNHDA, SQIVND (reference sequence).

The chain joins TRBV28 to TRBJ2-7, with D possibly TRBD1 on 7 matching bases. The length of the CDR3 is 14 residues. The germline gives CDR1 MDHEN, CDR2 SYDVKM. Deletions cut 6 bases from V and 7 bases from J, with 19 bases between. CDR3 sequence reads: CASRSRTGAGEQYF. The CDR3 nucleotides are TGTGCCAGCAGGTCTAGAACAGGGGCGGGGGAGCAGTACTTC.

J is TRBJ2-7 and V is TRBV15, with a weak D call TRBD2 (6 bases). The CDR3 runs to 16 residues. Germline V gene sequence: CDR1 LNHNV, CDR2 YYDKDF (reference sequence). Between the trimmed V and J ends, which lost 5 bases and 3 bases, there was a span of 20 bases. The CDR3 spells CATSGRTGRAYYEQYF. CDR3 DNA: TGTGCCACCAGCGGAAGAACCGGGAGAGCTTACTACGAGCAGTACTTC.

V is TRBV5-1 and J is TRBJ2-7; 10 positions agree with TRBD2. With 4 bases clipped from V and 3 bases from J, the junction kept 7 bases outside the gene matches. CDR3 length: 15 amino acids. CDR1 SGHRS and CDR2 YFSETQ come from the germline V gene. CDR3 nucleotide sequence: TGCGCCAGCAGCCGGACTAGCGGCATAGGCTACGAGCAGTACTTC. Encoded protein: CASSRTSGIGYEQYF. Complete variable domain (other parts from reference TRBV5-1 and TRBJ2-7): KAGVTQTPRYLIKTRGQQVTLSCSPISGHRSVSWYQQTPGQGLQFLFEYFSETQRNKGNFPGRFSGRQFSNSRSEMNVSTLELGDSALYLCASSRTSGIGYEQYFGPGTRLTVT.